This T cell receptor (beta chain) was recorded in a study of cytomegalovirus exposure and HLA in healthy donors. The germline V gene has CDR1 SGHRS and CDR2 YFSETQ. The CDR3 consists of 15 residues. V was clipped by 0 bases and J by 7 bases; unmatched bases: 5. 60 Vbeta and 13 Jbeta primers were used in PCR. Sequencing was performed with immunoSEQ multiplex PCR; in TCRdb, only in-frame clones are kept and a portion is missing. The table lists 130,000 to 150,000 clones, 55% to 80% of them singletons. Sequencing was carried out using PBMCs. The genes are TRBV5-1 and TRBJ1-4, with TRBD1 matching over 8 bases. This receptor was taken from a human donor in good health. The CDR3 here is CASSLAGDRGEKLFF. The CDR3 DNA follows: TGCGCCAGCAGCTTGGCAGGAGACAGGGGTGAAAAACTGTTTTTT.